Listed below are T cell receptor beta chains from one sample, sequenced in a study of T-cell reconstitution after alpha-beta-depleted transplantation in children. TCRdb re-derived calls from the PCR reads in MiXCR, one entry per CDR3 protein. The sample yields 440,000 or so distinct CDR3 sequences, over 40% seen once. Sequenced material: PBMCs, taken before TCRalphabeta/CD19-depleted stem cell transplant. All receptors come from a girl under 10 years old with aplastic anemia, due to receive a stem cell transplant. Each CDR3 is given without its conserved first and last residue. Clone size is given for some rows only: seen once, a few or many times, or a class if the clone is expanded.

TRBV5-6 | - | ASSLVSGGRNTEAF
TRBV28 | many | ASSFGTVLAEQY
TRBV12-3/TRBV12-4 | - | ASSAGRHYGYT
TRBV5-1 | - | ASSSVTSLPQY
TRBV30 | - | AFFRKNNEQF
TRBV6-1 | - | ASRGANRFMNTEAF
TRBV5-5 | - | ASSLKGQGKDTQY
TRBV15 | - | ATSRDSAVNTEAF
TRBV18 | - | ASSPPASGLHGQY
TRBV29-1 | - | SVAGDGNEQF
TRBV7-2 | - | ASSEKDGSNQPQH
TRBV7-9 | few | ASSPVRDRHYGYT
TRBV24-1 | - | ATSDAGASSYNEQF